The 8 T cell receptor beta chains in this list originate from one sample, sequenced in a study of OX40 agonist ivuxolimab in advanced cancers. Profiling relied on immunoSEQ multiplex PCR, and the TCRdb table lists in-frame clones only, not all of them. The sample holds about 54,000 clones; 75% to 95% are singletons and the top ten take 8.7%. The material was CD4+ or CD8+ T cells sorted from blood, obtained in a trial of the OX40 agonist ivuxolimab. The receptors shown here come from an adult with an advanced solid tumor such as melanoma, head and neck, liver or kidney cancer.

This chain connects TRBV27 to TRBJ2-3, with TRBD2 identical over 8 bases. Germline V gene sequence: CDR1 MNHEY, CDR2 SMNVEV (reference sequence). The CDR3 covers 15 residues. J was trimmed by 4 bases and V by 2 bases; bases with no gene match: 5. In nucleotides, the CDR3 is TGTGCCAGCAGTTTAACAGCGGGAGCGGCAGATACGCAGTATTTT. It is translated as CASSLTAGAADTQYF.

CDR3 sequence (DNA): TGTGCCAGCAGCCTTGGGACAGGGATAGGGGACACCATATATTTT. Translation: CASSLGTGIGDTIYF. This chain uses TRBV6-5 with TRBJ1-3, with 9 bases identical to TRBD1. Germline V CDR1 and CDR2: MNHEY, SVGAGI. Trimming removed 6 bases from V and 8 bases from J; junction bases left unmatched: 11. The CDR3 has 15 amino acids.

CDR3 sequence: CASSIVGTGAGYTF. The CDR3 DNA reads as TGTGCCAGTAGTATAGTTGGGACAGGGGCCGGCTACACCTTC. The V and J genes are TRBV19 and TRBJ1-2, with 10 bases that match TRBD1. Trimming at V came to 1 base and at J to 8 bases, leaving 4 bases not matched to a gene. CDR1 is LNHDA and CDR2 is SQIVND in the germline V gene (reference sequence). The CDR3 is 14 amino acids.

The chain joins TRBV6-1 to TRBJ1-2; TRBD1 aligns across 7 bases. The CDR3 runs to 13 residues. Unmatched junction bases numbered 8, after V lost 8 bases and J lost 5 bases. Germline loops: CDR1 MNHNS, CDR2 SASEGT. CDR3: CASQEGARYGYTF. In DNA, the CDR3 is TGTGCCAGCCAAGAGGGGGCACGATATGGCTACACCTTC.

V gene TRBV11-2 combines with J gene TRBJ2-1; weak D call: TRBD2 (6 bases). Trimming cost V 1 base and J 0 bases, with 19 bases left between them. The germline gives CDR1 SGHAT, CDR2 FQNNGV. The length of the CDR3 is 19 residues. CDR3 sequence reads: CASSLGYSRDSTSYNEQFF. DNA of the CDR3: TGTGCCAGCAGCTTAGGTTACAGCCGGGACTCAACCTCCTACAATGAGCAGTTCTTC.

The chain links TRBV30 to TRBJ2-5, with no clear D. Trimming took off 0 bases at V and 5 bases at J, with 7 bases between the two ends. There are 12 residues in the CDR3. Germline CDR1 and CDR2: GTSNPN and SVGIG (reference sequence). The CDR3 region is CAWSVVKETQYF. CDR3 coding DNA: TGTGCCTGGAGTGTGGTGAAGGAGACCCAGTACTTC.

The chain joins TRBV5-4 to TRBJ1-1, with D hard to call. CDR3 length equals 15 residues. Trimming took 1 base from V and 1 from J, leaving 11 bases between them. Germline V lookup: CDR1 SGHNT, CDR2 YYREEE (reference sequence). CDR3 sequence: CASSLSIDQNTEAFF. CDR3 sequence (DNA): TGTGCCAGCAGCTTGTCCATCGACCAGAACACTGAAGCTTTCTTT.

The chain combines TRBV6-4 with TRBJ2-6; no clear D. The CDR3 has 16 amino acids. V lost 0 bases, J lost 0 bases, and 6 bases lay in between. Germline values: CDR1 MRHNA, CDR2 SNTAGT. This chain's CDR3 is CASSDSDSSGANVLTF. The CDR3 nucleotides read TGTGCCAGCAGTGACTCGGATTCCTCTGGGGCCAACGTCCTGACTTTC.